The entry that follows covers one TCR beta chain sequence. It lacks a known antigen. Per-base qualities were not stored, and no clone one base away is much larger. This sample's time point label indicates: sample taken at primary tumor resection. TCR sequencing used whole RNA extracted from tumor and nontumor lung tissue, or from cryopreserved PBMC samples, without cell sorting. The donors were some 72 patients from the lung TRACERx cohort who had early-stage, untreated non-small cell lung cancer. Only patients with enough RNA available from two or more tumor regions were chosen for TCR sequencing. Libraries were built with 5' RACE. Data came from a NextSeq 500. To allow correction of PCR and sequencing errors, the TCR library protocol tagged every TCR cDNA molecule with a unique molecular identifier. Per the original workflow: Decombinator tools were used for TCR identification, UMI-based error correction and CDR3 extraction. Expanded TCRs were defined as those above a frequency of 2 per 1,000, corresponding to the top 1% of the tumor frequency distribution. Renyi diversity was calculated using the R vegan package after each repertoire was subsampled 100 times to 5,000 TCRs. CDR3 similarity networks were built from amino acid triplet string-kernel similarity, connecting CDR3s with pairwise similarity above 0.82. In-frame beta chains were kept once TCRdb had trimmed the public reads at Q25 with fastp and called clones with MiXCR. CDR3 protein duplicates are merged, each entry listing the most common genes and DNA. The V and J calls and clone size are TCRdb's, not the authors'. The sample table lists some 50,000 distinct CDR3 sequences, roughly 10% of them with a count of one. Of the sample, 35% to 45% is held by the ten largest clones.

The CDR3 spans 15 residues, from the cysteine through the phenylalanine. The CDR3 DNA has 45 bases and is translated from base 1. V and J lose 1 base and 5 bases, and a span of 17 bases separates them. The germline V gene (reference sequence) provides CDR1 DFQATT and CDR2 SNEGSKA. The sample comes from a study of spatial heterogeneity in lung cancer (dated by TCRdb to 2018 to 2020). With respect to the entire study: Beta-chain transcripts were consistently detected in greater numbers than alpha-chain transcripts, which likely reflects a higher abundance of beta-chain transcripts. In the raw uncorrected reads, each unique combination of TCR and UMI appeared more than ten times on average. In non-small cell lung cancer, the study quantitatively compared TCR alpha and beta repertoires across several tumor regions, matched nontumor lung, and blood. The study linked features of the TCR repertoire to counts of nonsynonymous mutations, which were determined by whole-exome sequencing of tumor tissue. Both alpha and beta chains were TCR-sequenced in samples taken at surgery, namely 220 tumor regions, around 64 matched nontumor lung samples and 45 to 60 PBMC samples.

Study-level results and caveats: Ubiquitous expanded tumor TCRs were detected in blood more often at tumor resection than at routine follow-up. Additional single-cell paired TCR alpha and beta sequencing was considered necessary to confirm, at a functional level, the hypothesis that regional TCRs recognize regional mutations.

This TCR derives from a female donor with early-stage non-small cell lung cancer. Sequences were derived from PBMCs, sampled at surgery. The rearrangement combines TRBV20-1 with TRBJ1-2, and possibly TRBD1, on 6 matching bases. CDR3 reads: CSARGKQGVGYGYTF. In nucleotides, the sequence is TGCAGTGCTAGAGGGAAACAGGGCGTGGGGTATGGCTACACCTTC.